This TCR beta chain was identified in a study of T cells after yellow fever vaccination. General study findings and limits: The bulk population could contribute abundant contaminating clonotypes to FACS-sorted repertoires. Peak timing came faster in the weaker secondary response, day 5 versus 15. Subsequent booster samples again held most clones from primary vaccination (roughly 96% CD4, 85% to 90% CD8).

With 3 bases removed from V and 7 bases from J, the gap between germline ends came to 13 bases. The CDR3 has 15 amino acids. Germline V CDR1 and CDR2: SGHDN, FVKESK. The authors made TCR cDNA by 5'RACE template switching, adding a universal primer site and UMIs. TCRdb passed the 5' RACE reads through MiXCR, listing each CDR3 protein once. The sample includes fewer than 350,000 distinct CDR3 sequences, about 9.5% of them seen just once. Comments on this clonotype: As yet, its antigen is unknown.

The chain has TRBV14 and TRBJ1-6; D perhaps matches TRBD1 (6 bases). The origin of this receptor is a man between 18 and 29 years old who received the YFV17D yellow fever vaccine. This material consisted of PBMCs, taken on the day of the first yellow fever vaccination. The CDR3 coding sequence is TGTGCCAGCAGCCAGGGTTTGAGGGGGAATTCACCCCTCCACTTT. Protein sequence: CASSQGLRGNSPLHF.